Listed below are T cell receptor beta chains from one sample, sequenced in a study of shared clonotypes between healthy human individuals. The protocol was immunoSEQ multiplex PCR, while the TCRdb copy is restricted to in-frame clones and leaves out a portion. The table has 2 million to 2.5 million clones, approximately 94% seen once; the top ten hold roughly 0.13%. The sample consisted of naive CD4+ T cells sorted from blood. These receptors all come from a man younger than 35 in good health. Each CDR3 is given with its conserved first and last residue. A D gene is named only where the DNA matches it firmly.

v_call: TRBV25-1; j_call: TRBJ2-3; d_call: NA; cdr3_aa: CASSWGPVGSTDTQYF; cdr3_nt: TGTGCCAGCAGTTGGGGCCCAGTGGGCAGCACAGATACGCAGTATTTT
v_call: TRBV7-8; j_call: TRBJ1-1; d_call: TRBD1; cdr3_aa: CASSQFAGTGNTEAFF; cdr3_nt: TGTGCCAGCAGCCAATTTGCCGGGACAGGGAACACTGAAGCTTTCTTT
v_call: TRBV7-3; j_call: TRBJ2-3; d_call: NA; cdr3_aa: CASSTGTDTQYF; cdr3_nt: TGTGCCAGCAGTACAGGCACAGATACGCAGTATTTT
v_call: TRBV6-5; j_call: TRBJ2-1; d_call: TRBD1; cdr3_aa: CASSLTGAGYNEQFF; cdr3_nt: TGTGCCAGCAGTTTGACAGGGGCGGGCTACAATGAGCAGTTCTTC
v_call: TRBV30; j_call: TRBJ1-3; d_call: NA; cdr3_aa: CAWSVSGNSGNTIYF; cdr3_nt: TGTGCCTGGAGTGTATCGGGGAACTCTGGAAACACCATATATTTT
v_call: TRBV10-1; j_call: TRBJ2-1; d_call: TRBD2; cdr3_aa: CASSEPGRGLNEQFF; cdr3_nt: TGCGCCAGCTCCGAACCAGGGAGGGGTCTCAATGAGCAGTTCTTC
v_call: TRBV19; j_call: TRBJ1-4; d_call: NA; cdr3_aa: CASSTLDGENEKLFF; cdr3_nt: TGTGCCAGTAGTACCCTGGACGGAGAGAATGAAAAACTGTTTTTT
v_call: TRBV5-1; j_call: TRBJ1-1; d_call: NA; cdr3_aa: CASSIRGTEAFF; cdr3_nt: TGCGCCAGCAGCATCAGAGGGACTGAAGCTTTCTTT
v_call: TRBV5-4; j_call: TRBJ2-3; d_call: TRBD2; cdr3_aa: CASSSSGLAGGLSTDTQYF; cdr3_nt: TGTGCCAGCAGCTCGTCGGGACTAGCGGGGGGGCTTAGCACAGATACGCAGTATTTT
v_call: TRBV4-1; j_call: TRBJ1-6; d_call: NA; cdr3_aa: CASSHQVPTGGNSPLHF; cdr3_nt: TGCGCCAGCAGCCACCAAGTACCTACGGGCGGCAATTCACCCCTCCACTTT
v_call: TRBV5-4; j_call: TRBJ1-2; d_call: NA; cdr3_aa: CASSLSLGRTYGYTF; cdr3_nt: TGTGCCAGCAGCTTGTCTCTAGGACGGACCTATGGCTACACCTTC
v_call: TRBV18; j_call: TRBJ1-1; d_call: TRBD1; cdr3_aa: CASSATGGTEAFF; cdr3_nt: TGTGCCAGCTCAGCGACAGGGGGCACTGAAGCTTTCTTT
v_call: TRBV11-2; j_call: TRBJ1-4; d_call: NA; cdr3_aa: CASSLPQATNEKLFF; cdr3_nt: TGTGCCAGCAGCTTGCCTCAAGCAACTAATGAAAAACTGTTTTTT
v_call: TRBV28; j_call: TRBJ1-2; d_call: NA; cdr3_aa: CATRGTNYGYTF; cdr3_nt: TGTGCCACCAGAGGAACTAACTATGGCTACACCTTC